The 22 T cell receptor beta chains reported below all come from one sample, sequenced in a study of cytomegalovirus exposure and HLA in healthy donors. PCR involved 60 Vbeta and 13 Jbeta primers. Data came from immunoSEQ multiplex PCR; TCRdb stores just in-frame clones and leaves some out. The sample has about 110,000 clones; 80% are singletons. The sample was PBMCs. The origin of the receptors is a middle-aged man in good health and CMV-seronegative.

V usage is TRBV6-6 and J usage is TRBJ2-5; the D gene is possibly TRBD2 (5 bases). Germline CDR1 and CDR2: MNHNY and SVGAGI (reference sequence). The CDR3 has 16 residues. Trimming shortened V by 2 bases and J by 2 bases, and 15 bases separated the two germline ends. The CDR3 region is CASSYGLVPSQETQYF. The CDR3 DNA sequence: TGTGCCAGCAGTTACGGACTGGTTCCCTCGCAAGAGACCCAGTACTTC.

This chain uses TRBV7-6 with TRBJ1-4; TRBD1 matches 9 bases. The CDR3 length is 15 residues. Losses at the gene ends were 3 bases for V and 10 bases for J; bases not matched to a gene: 9. Germline lookup yields CDR1 SGHVS and CDR2 FNYEAQ. CDR3 bases: TGTGCCAGCAGCTTGGGCGGGACAGGGAGTGGAAAACTGTTTTTT. It specifies CASSLGGTGSGKLFF.

This clone has just one count. The rearrangement links TRBV18 to TRBJ2-1, with 10 bases fitting TRBD2. The V gene end was trimmed by 5 bases and the J gene end by 15 bases; junction bases not matched to a gene: 13. The CDR3 has 14 residues. Germline V lookup: CDR1 KGHSH, CDR2 LQKENI. CDR3 sequence: CASSASGSSHGGFF. The CDR3, as DNA: TGTGCCAGCTCAGCTAGCGGGAGCTCCCACGGGGGGTTCTTC. The whole variable domain, remainder taken from reference TRBV18 and TRBJ2-1, is NAGVMQNPRHLVRRRGQEARLRCSPMKGHSHVYWYRQLPEEGLKFMVYLQKENIIDESGMPKERFSAEFPKEGPSILRIQQVVRGDSAAYFCASSASGSSHGGFFGPGTRLTVL.

The chain employs TRBV9 and TRBJ1-1; 7 positions match TRBD1. Germline CDR1 SGDLS, CDR2 YYNGEE. The CDR3 is made up of 14 amino acids. V shed 1 base and J 4 bases; nucleotides not matched to a gene: 4. CDR3 protein: CASSVTGAGTEAFF. CDR3 DNA sequence: TGTGCCAGCAGCGTAACAGGGGCTGGCACTGAAGCTTTCTTT.

This chain joins TRBV29-1 and TRBJ2-3; 7 nucleotides match TRBD1. This CDR3 has 13 amino acids. With V trimmed by 6 bases and J by 1 base, 4 bases remained unmatched. Per the germline V gene, CDR1 is SQVTM and CDR2 is ANQGSEA. CDR3 region: CSVDREGTDTQYF. The CDR3 nucleotides read TGCAGCGTCGACAGGGAAGGCACAGATACGCAGTATTTT.

The chain combines TRBV11-3 with TRBJ2-2, with D maybe TRBD1 (6 bases). This CDR3 region has 13 residues. Germline loops: CDR1 SGHNT, CDR2 YENEEA. V lost 6 bases and J lost 6, with 11 bases in between. The CDR3 sequence is CASSQHRAGELFF. The CDR3 bases are TGTGCCAGCAGTCAACACAGGGCCGGGGAGCTGTTTTTT.

The CDR3 nucleotides are TGTGCCAGCTCGCGACTAGCCTCTAACACCGGGGAGCTGTTTTTT. Its protein product is CASSRLASNTGELFF. The rearrangement uses TRBV2 and TRBJ2-2, with 7 bases that match TRBD2. Looked up from germline, CDR1 is SNHLY and CDR2 is FYNNEI. J gave up 2 bases and V 8 bases, and 8 bases lay outside the gene matches. The length of the CDR3 is 15 residues.

The V call is TRBV21-1, the J call TRBJ2-4; TRBD2, the D gene given by the table, was not confirmed from the DNA. TRBV21-1 is a pseudogene locus. The CDR3 is made up of 22 amino acids. The CDR3 reads CASSKEGSKLIRGGLAKNIQYF. CDR3 DNA: TGTGCCAGCAGCAAGGAGGGGTCTAAATTAATCCGGGGGGGACTAGCCAAAAACATTCAGTACTTC.

This chain joins TRBV7-6 and TRBJ2-7, with 8 bases aligning to TRBD1. The V gene end was trimmed by 5 bases and the J gene end by 6 bases; junction bases not matched to a gene: 9. Germline V lookup: CDR1 SGHVS, CDR2 FNYEAQ. The CDR3 runs to 14 residues. The DNA for the CDR3 is TGTGCCAGCAGCGTAGGTACGACAGGGGTCGAGCAGTACTTC. Its translation: CASSVGTTGVEQYF.

This rearrangement joins TRBV4-1 to TRBJ1-1; D not certain. The CDR3 covers 15 residues. The germline V gene encodes CDR1 MGHRA and CDR2 YSYEKL. The ends were cut back, 1 base at V and 8 bases at J, with 17 bases in the middle. CDR3 protein: CASSQGSGSSDEAFF. In DNA, the CDR3 is TGCGCCAGCAGCCAAGGTTCGGGATCCTCGGACGAAGCTTTCTTT.

The CDR3 region is CASSRSGQLSYEQYF. Here the CDR3 DNA reads TGTGCCAGCAGCCGATCGGGACAGCTTTCCTACGAGCAGTACTTC. The chain is built from TRBV9 and TRBJ2-7, with TRBD1 matching over 7 bases. V shed 4 bases, J shed 1 base, and the junction held 8 bases outside the gene matches. CDR3 length equals 15 residues. Germline CDR1 is SGDLS and CDR2 is YYNGEE.

This chain uses TRBV11-2 with TRBJ2-1; 11 bases map to TRBD2. Germline V gene sequence: CDR1 SGHAT, CDR2 FQNNGV. CDR3 length: 16 amino acids. V lost 5 bases, J lost 8 bases, and 11 bases stayed unmatched. The CDR3, as DNA: TGTGCCAGCAGCCGGATTAGCGGGAGGGCCGAAGATGAGCAGTTCTTC. Its protein is CASSRISGRAEDEQFF.

The chain uses TRBV28 and TRBJ1-1; D possibly corresponds to TRBD1 (5 bases). From germline, CDR1 is MDHEN and CDR2 SYDVKM. This CDR3 has 14 residues. Trimming removed 0 bases from V and 1 base from J, with 6 bases in between. The CDR3 DNA sequence: TGTGCCAGCAGTTTATGGGGGGGGAACACTGAAGCTTTCTTT. It encodes CASSLWGGNTEAFF.

The chain uses TRBV29-1 and TRBJ2-2; D is unresolved. In germline, CDR1 is SQVTM, CDR2 ANQGSEA. V lost 7 bases, J lost 7 bases, and 10 bases lay in between. The CDR3 is 11 amino acids. CDR3 nucleotide sequence: TGCAGCGCCCCGAGAGGCGGGGAGCTGTTTTTT. It is translated as CSAPRGGELFF.

The V and J genes are TRBV28 and TRBJ1-2, with TRBD1 matching over 9 bases. This CDR3 comprises 15 residues. V was clipped by 2 bases and J by 5 bases; unmatched bases: 6. Germline V gene lookup returns CDR1 MDHEN and CDR2 SYDVKM. The CDR3 reads CASSLGTGLRYGYTF. The CDR3 DNA reads as TGTGCCAGCAGTTTAGGGACAGGGTTGAGGTATGGCTACACCTTC.

The V and J genes are TRBV11-2 and TRBJ2-7, with D possibly TRBD2 on 5 matching bases. This CDR3 contains 15 residues. V was clipped by 5 bases and J by 3 bases, with 17 bases between them. In germline, CDR1 is SGHAT, CDR2 FQNNGV. Written as DNA, the CDR3 is TGTGCCAGCAGCCCTGGGAGAGGAGAGTTCTACGAGCAGTACTTC. Amino acid sequence: CASSPGRGEFYEQYF.

The J gene is TRBJ2-3, the V gene TRBV10-3; D ambiguous. This CDR3 is built from 13 residues. The V end was cut by 10 bases, the J end by 2 bases, with 13 bases between. From germline, CDR1 is ENHRY and CDR2 SYGVKD. CDR3 nucleotides: TGTGCCACCAAGCCCTTGATCACAGATACGCAGTATTTT. It translates to CATKPLITDTQYF.

In this sample, this clone turned up a few times. The chain recombines TRBV9 with TRBJ1-5; no firm D call. The CDR3 consists of 14 residues. V lost 0 bases and J 1 base, leaving 5 bases between the germline ends. The germline V gene encodes CDR1 SGDLS and CDR2 YYNGEE. CDR3 DNA sequence: TGTGCCAGCAGCGTAGATGGCAGCAATCAGCCCCAGCATTTT. It translates to CASSVDGSNQPQHF.

V usage is TRBV19 and J usage is TRBJ2-3; the match to TRBD2 covers 11 bases. CDR3 length equals 16 residues. The ends lost 2 bases at V and 0 bases at J; junction bases unmatched: 1. CDR1 LNHDA and CDR2 SQIVND come from the germline V gene (reference sequence). The CDR3 reads CASSILAGGSTDTQYF. The DNA for the CDR3 is TGTGCCAGTAGTATACTAGCGGGGGGTAGCACAGATACGCAGTATTTT. Drawing the rest from reference TRBV19 and TRBJ2-3, the complete variable domain is DGGITQSPKYLFRKEGQNVTLSCEQNLNHDAMYWYRQDPGQGLRLIYYSQIVNDFQKGDIAEGYSVSREKKESFPLTVTSAQKNPTAFYLCASSILAGGSTDTQYFGPGTRLTVL.

This rearrangement joins TRBV10-3 to TRBJ2-7; tentative D call: TRBD2 (6 bases). The CDR3 runs to 15 residues. Per the germline V gene, CDR1 is ENHRY and CDR2 is SYGVKD. V lost 4 bases to trimming and J lost 2 bases, with 15 bases between them. The CDR3 DNA sequence: TGTGCCATCAGTGGTTCCGGGACTTATGCCTACGAGCAGTACTTC. This sequence encodes CAISGSGTYAYEQYF.

This rearrangement joins TRBV27 to TRBJ2-1; 13 bases are shared with TRBD2. Looked up from germline, CDR1 is MNHEY and CDR2 is SMNVEV (reference sequence). The CDR3 is 16 amino acids. V lost 3 bases to trimming and J lost 5 bases; unmatched junction nucleotides: 4. The CDR3 loop reads CASSLRLAGGHNEQFF. Here the CDR3 DNA reads TGTGCCAGCAGTTTGCGACTAGCGGGGGGCCACAATGAGCAGTTCTTC.

The chain employs TRBV2 and TRBJ2-7, with TRBD1 as a possible D gene (5 bases). Germline-derived CDR1 and CDR2 are SNHLY and FYNNEI. The CDR3 extends over 13 amino acids. Trimming removed 5 bases from V and 0 bases from J, with 8 bases in between. CDR3 sequence reads: CASSTDTSYEQYF. The CDR3 DNA sequence: TGTGCCAGCAGTACGGACACCTCCTACGAGCAGTACTTC.